One sample yielded the 24 T cell receptor beta chains listed below, sequenced in a study of CD8+CD57+ T cells in acquired aplastic anemia. According to the study, genomic DNA was the template for TCR beta VDJ and CDR3 profiling. MiXCR was run by TCRdb on the reads, yielding one entry per CDR3 protein. This table holds around 200,000 distinct CDR3 sequences, 65% found once. Whoever was chosen for sequencing had shown CD8+CD57+ cell expansion by flow cytometry. Source material: sorted CD4+, CD8+, or CD8+CD57+ T cells (not recorded which) from PBMCs. These receptors all stem from a human donor with aplastic anemia.

The chain recombines TRBV10-3 with TRBJ2-3; 10 bases fit TRBD2. The V gene end was trimmed by 7 bases and the J gene end by 7 bases; junction bases not matched to a gene: 14. This CDR3 is built from 16 residues. CDR1 is ENHRY, CDR2 SYGVKD, per germline. CDR3 sequence: CAITPGLASRGNTQYF. The CDR3 DNA sequence: TGTGCCATCACCCCGGGACTAGCGAGCCGGGGTAATACGCAGTATTTT.

The chain links TRBV2 to TRBJ1-2; the D is unclear. The CDR3 consists of 14 residues. Germline loops: CDR1 SNHLY, CDR2 FYNNEI. V was shortened by 5 bases and J by 4 bases, with 14 bases between the two germline ends. In DNA, the CDR3 is TGTGCCAGCAGTATAGGCGGCCATTCCTATGGCTACACCTTC. Protein product: CASSIGGHSYGYTF.

This clonotype appeared many times. The CDR3 loop is CASSYGTGLDTEAFF. The DNA of the CDR3 is TGTGCCAGCAGTTACGGCACGGGCCTAGACACTGAAGCTTTCTTT. V usage is TRBV6-5 and J usage is TRBJ1-1; D ambiguous. The CDR3 has 15 amino acids. Germline CDR1 is MNHEY and CDR2 is SVGAGI. Trimming left V 2 bases short and J 3 bases short, with 13 bases between.

The CDR3 DNA follows: TGTGCCAGCAGTGAGACTAGAGTGCCGCAGTATTTT. Its translation: CASSETRVPQYF. V usage is TRBV6-2 or TRBV6-3 and J usage is TRBJ2-3, with a possible D match to TRBD2 (6 bases). Germline loops: CDR1 MNHEY, CDR2 SVGEGT. This CDR3 has 12 amino acids. V was cut by 5 bases and J by 10 bases, with 13 bases left in between.

V and J are TRBV14 and TRBJ2-3; the D gene is possibly TRBD2 (6 bases). The CDR3 has 13 residues. Germline lookup yields CDR1 SGHDN and CDR2 FVKESK. Trimming shortened V by 4 bases and J by 8 bases, and 13 bases separated the two germline ends. The chain's CDR3 is CASSPSGRGTQYF. For the CDR3, the DNA is TGTGCCAGCAGCCCCAGCGGGCGTGGTACGCAGTATTTT.

The chain links TRBV5-1 to TRBJ2-2, with 9 positions matching TRBD1. J was trimmed by 4 bases and V by 0 bases; bases with no gene match: 7. Germline V gives CDR1 SGHRS, CDR2 YFSETQ. The CDR3 covers 17 residues. As DNA, the CDR3 is TGCGCCAGCAGCTTGGCACCGGGACAGGGTGGCACCGGGGAGCTGTTTTTT. It codes for CASSLAPGQGGTGELFF.

V and J are TRBV5-5 and TRBJ2-3, with D perhaps TRBD1 or TRBD2 (5 bases each). This CDR3 region has 16 residues. Germline lookup yields CDR1 SGHKS and CDR2 YYEKEE (reference sequence). V shed 0 bases and J shed 8 bases, with 19 bases lying between them. CDR3 sequence reads: CASSLGGTYNFGTQYF. In nucleotides, the CDR3 is TGTGCCAGCAGCTTGGGTGGGACCTACAATTTCGGTACGCAGTATTTT.

The V call is TRBV10-3, the J call TRBJ2-7, with D tentatively TRBD2 (6 bases). V lost 0 bases and J 7 bases, leaving 10 bases between the germline ends. Germline CDR1 reads ENHRY; CDR2 reads SYGVKD. The CDR3 has 13 amino acids. CDR3 in amino acids: CAISESRDREQYF. The CDR3 DNA reads as TGTGCCATCAGTGAGTCGCGGGACCGAGAGCAGTACTTC.

V is TRBV5-6 and J is TRBJ2-5; D is undetermined. This CDR3 contains 14 residues. The germline CDR1 and CDR2 sequences are SGHDT and YYEEEE. V was clipped by 4 bases and J by 2 bases, with 12 bases between them. CDR3 region: CASSRGRIQETQYF. CDR3 coding DNA: TGTGCCAGCAGCCGCGGACGGATTCAAGAGACCCAGTACTTC.

This chain links TRBV9 with TRBJ2-5; possibly TRBD1 for D (5 bases). Per the germline V gene, CDR1 is SGDLS and CDR2 is YYNGEE. The CDR3 has 15 residues. Between the trimmed V and J ends, which lost 4 bases and 2 bases, there was a span of 15 bases. CDR3 protein: CASSPGGAEQETQYF. The CDR3 region has the DNA TGTGCCAGCAGCCCCGGTGGGGCGGAGCAAGAGACCCAGTACTTC.

The chain is built from TRBV29-1 and TRBJ2-1, with TRBD1 as a possible D gene (5 bases). Germline values: CDR1 SQVTM, CDR2 ANQGSEA. The germline V and J ends were trimmed by 4 bases and 3 bases, with 22 bases remaining between them. The CDR3 has 17 amino acids. The CDR3 protein is CSVALYPPATDYNEQFF. CDR3 in DNA: TGCAGCGTTGCCTTATATCCCCCCGCGACAGACTACAATGAGCAGTTCTTC.

This clonotype has just a few counts. The chain combines TRBV5-6 with TRBJ1-3; a possible D gene is TRBD1 (5 bases). Germline CDR1 and CDR2: SGHDT and YYEEEE. V dropped 0 bases and J dropped 4 bases, with 8 bases sitting between them. CDR3 length: 14 residues. CDR3 coding DNA: TGTGCCAGCAGCTTGGCAGGGTTCGGAAACACCATATATTTT. It specifies CASSLAGFGNTIYF.

The chain's CDR3 is CASSFHSGANVLTF. The CDR3 DNA reads TGTGCCAGCAGCTTTCACTCTGGGGCCAACGTCCTGACTTTC. The rearrangement links TRBV7-8 to TRBJ2-6; unclear D gene. Germline CDR1 and CDR2: SGHVS and FQNEAQ. The CDR3 length is 14 residues. V was pared by 3 bases and J by 0 bases, with 3 bases between.

The rearrangement uses TRBV29-1 and TRBJ2-5; D not certain. CDR1 is SQVTM, CDR2 ANQGSEA, per germline. Trimming left V 3 bases short and J 5 bases short, with 13 bases between. The CDR3 contains 13 residues. Here the CDR3 reads CSVDPSTGETQYF. In nucleotides, the CDR3 is TGCAGCGTTGACCCTAGTACCGGGGAGACCCAGTACTTC. The whole variable domain, filled in from reference TRBV29-1 and TRBJ2-5, reads SAVISQKPSRDICQRGTSLTIQCQVDSQVTMMFWYRQQPGQSLTLIATANQGSEATYESGFVIDKFPISRPNLTFSTLTVSNMSPEDSSIYLCSVDPSTGETQYFGPGTRLLVL.

This clonotype was found many times. The chain employs TRBV6-4 and TRBJ2-5; D tentatively reads TRBD1 or TRBD2 (5 bases each). Between the trimmed V and J ends, which lost 10 bases and 2 bases, there was a span of 23 bases. Germline CDR1 and CDR2: MRHNA and SNTAGT. The CDR3 contains 16 residues. CDR3 protein: CANTRQDIGLQETQYF. DNA for the CDR3: TGTGCCAACACCCGGCAGGACATAGGACTGCAAGAGACCCAGTACTTC.

The V and J genes are TRBV29-1 and TRBJ1-2, with 11 nucleotides matching TRBD1. CDR3 length: 13 residues. Germline V gene data show CDR1 as SQVTM and CDR2 as ANQGSEA. V lost 7 bases, J lost 4 bases, and 5 bases stayed unmatched. This CDR3 is CSARTGGLYGYTF. DNA for the CDR3: TGCAGCGCGCGGACAGGGGGCCTCTATGGCTACACCTTC.

The chain links TRBV29-1 to TRBJ1-2; the match to TRBD1 covers 7 bases. Germline trimming cut 2 bases from V and 3 bases from J; bases unmatched to any gene: 6. The CDR3 is 14 amino acids. Germline-derived CDR1 and CDR2 are SQVTM and ANQGSEA. The CDR3 spells CSVETAGGDYGYTF. The CDR3 nucleotides are TGCAGCGTTGAAACCGCAGGGGGAGACTATGGCTACACCTTC.

This clonotype occurred a few times. The chain joins TRBV9 to TRBJ2-5; TRBD1 might be the D (6 bases). This CDR3 has 16 amino acids. The germline CDR1 and CDR2 sequences are SGDLS and YYNGEE. V gave up 4 bases and J gave up 2 bases, with 18 bases separating them. The CDR3 loop is CASSLRTGNGQETQYF. In DNA form, the CDR3 reads TGTGCCAGCAGCTTACGTACAGGGAACGGTCAAGAGACCCAGTACTTC.

This clonotype was observed a handful of times. This sequence joins TRBV5-1 and TRBJ1-1; possibly TRBD1 for D (5 bases). Germline V CDR1 and CDR2: SGHRS, YFSETQ. The CDR3 has 15 residues. V lost 0 bases and J 0 bases, leaving 9 bases between the germline ends. The CDR3 sequence is CASSLAVTVNTEAFF. The CDR3 nucleotides read TGCGCCAGCAGCTTGGCCGTGACAGTGAACACTGAAGCTTTCTTT. Full variable domain (outside the CDR3, taken from reference TRBV5-1 and TRBJ1-1): KAGVTQTPRYLIKTRGQQVTLSCSPISGHRSVSWYQQTPGQGLQFLFEYFSETQRNKGNFPGRFSGRQFSNSRSEMNVSTLELGDSALYLCASSLAVTVNTEAFFGQGTRLTVV.

The V call is TRBV10-3, the J call TRBJ2-1, with D unresolved. The length of the CDR3 is 12 residues. Per the germline V gene, CDR1 is ENHRY and CDR2 is SYGVKD. The germline V and J ends were trimmed by 4 bases and 7 bases, with 8 bases remaining between them. CDR3 sequence (DNA): TGTGCCATCAGTGTTGCGTTAAATGAGCAGTTCTTC. The encoded protein is CAISVALNEQFF.

In this sample, this clonotype turned up a few times. The chain couples TRBV29-1 to TRBJ1-1; D might be TRBD1 (5 bases). The V gene's germline CDR1 is SQVTM and CDR2 ANQGSEA. The CDR3 totals 14 residues. Trimming removed 2 bases from V and 5 bases from J, with 15 bases in between. CDR3 sequence: CSVEPQRGLTEAFF. CDR3 sequence (DNA): TGCAGCGTTGAACCACAGCGGGGGTTGACTGAAGCTTTCTTT.

This chain connects TRBV5-1 to TRBJ2-7; D is uncertain. This CDR3 has 14 amino acids. Germline loops: CDR1 SGHRS, CDR2 YFSETQ. Between the trimmed V and J ends, which lost 3 bases and 4 bases, there was a span of 14 bases. The CDR3 region is CASSSYSPEYEQYF. CDR3 coding DNA: TGCGCCAGCAGCTCTTACTCCCCTGAGTACGAGCAGTACTTC.

The chain links TRBV19 to TRBJ2-3, with 7 bases fitting TRBD2. The trim removed 5 bases at V and 6 bases at J, leaving 8 bases unmatched. Germline V gene lookup returns CDR1 LNHDA and CDR2 SQIVND (reference sequence). The CDR3 covers 14 residues. The CDR3 DNA is TGTGCCAGTAGTTGGCAGCGGGGAGGGGATACGCAGTATTTT. Translating it yields CASSWQRGGDTQYF.

The rearrangement uses TRBV24-1 and TRBJ2-1; TRBD2 matches at 13 bases. The CDR3 is 16 amino acids. V lost 3 bases and J lost 7; bases outside the gene matches: 5. Germline CDR1 and CDR2: KGHDR and SFDVKD. DNA of the CDR3: TGTGCCACCAGTGATGCTGGACTAGCGGGAGTGAATGAGCAGTTCTTC. It is translated as CATSDAGLAGVNEQFF.